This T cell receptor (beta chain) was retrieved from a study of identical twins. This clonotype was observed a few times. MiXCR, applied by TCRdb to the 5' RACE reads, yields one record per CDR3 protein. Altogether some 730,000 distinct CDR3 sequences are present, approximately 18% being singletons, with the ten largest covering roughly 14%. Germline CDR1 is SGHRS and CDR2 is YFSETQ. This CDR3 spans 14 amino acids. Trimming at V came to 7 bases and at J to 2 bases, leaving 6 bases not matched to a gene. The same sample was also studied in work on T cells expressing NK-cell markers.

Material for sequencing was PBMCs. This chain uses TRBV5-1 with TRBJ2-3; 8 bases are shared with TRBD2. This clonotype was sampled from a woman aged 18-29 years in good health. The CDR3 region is CASFPTSDTDTQYF. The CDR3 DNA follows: TGCGCCAGCTTCCCGACTAGCGACACAGATACGCAGTATTTT.